This TCR beta chain was sequenced in a study of blood T cell repertoires in COVID-19. Sequencing was performed with immunoSEQ multiplex PCR; in TCRdb, only in-frame clones are kept and a portion is missing. The sample contains roughly 130,000 clones, 65% to 85% of which appear only once. This CDR3 has 16 residues. The V end lost 10 bases, the J end lost 2 bases, and 23 bases lay between the germline ends. What was sequenced was peripheral blood. This sequence originates from a man aged 65-85 years with acute or convalescent COVID-19. The chain recombines TRBV23-1 with TRBJ1-2; D not resolved. TRBV23-1 is an ORF for which the function is uncertain. The CDR3 region is CATIGSRGVVNYGYTF. CDR3 in DNA: TGCGCCACCATCGGGTCCCGCGGAGTTGTAAACTATGGCTACACCTTC.